This T cell receptor beta chain originates from a study of blood T cell repertoires in COVID-19. For the study at large: Both acute and convalescent COVID-19 samples were obtained from the United States, Italy and Spain. Sources were T cells, B-cell-depleted T cells, or PBMCs; the material itself was cDNA or gDNA.

Profiled with immunoSEQ multiplex PCR; TCRdb holds only in-frame clones, not every one. The table has 310,000 or so clones, 90% seen once; the top ten hold around 1.1%. Clinical histories supplied by participants themselves formed the basis of cohort assignment. Recovered status in Cohort 3 required two negative PCRs, clearance, or symptom resolution. With 0 bases clipped from V and 5 bases from J, the junction kept 4 bases outside the gene matches. Germline CDR1 KGHSY, CDR2 FQNENV. The CDR3 sequence is 15 residues long. The rearrangement joins TRBV16 to TRBJ1-5; 7 bases map to TRBD1. The sequenced sample was PBMCs or T cells enriched from blood (not recorded which). The sequence was obtained from a woman in her 30s who had recovered from COVID-19. The CDR3 here is CASSQSRQGYQPQHF. DNA for the CDR3: TGTGCCAGCAGCCAATCCCGACAGGGCTATCAGCCCCAGCATTTT. The complete variable domain, with remaining parts taken from reference TRBV16 and TRBJ1-5, reads GEEVAQTPKHLVRGEGQKAKLYCAPIKGHSYVFWYQQVLKNEFKFLISFQNENVFDETGMPKERFSAKCLPNSPCSLEIQATKLEDSAVYFCASSQSRQGYQPQHFGDGTRLSIL.